This T cell receptor (beta chain) was profiled in a study of blood T cell repertoires in COVID-19. Across the whole study: There were acute and convalescent COVID-19 samples, and they came from the United States, Italy and Spain.

Seattle cases were enrolled at active infection and followed longitudinally. The CDR3 is made up of 11 amino acids. Germline assignment: CDR1 MGHRA and CDR2 YSYEKL. V lost 5 bases to trimming and J lost 5 bases, with 4 bases between them. The authors' processing: Estimation of nucleated cell counts relied on the amplification of reference gene primers. The method was immunoSEQ multiplex PCR; TCRdb's version includes in-frame clones alone and lacks a portion of them. D and trimming come from the DNA, and the V and J calls and clone size come from that table. Among roughly 260,000 clones listed, more than 90% were seen once.

The V and J genes are TRBV4-1 and TRBJ2-1, with unresolved D. What was sequenced was peripheral blood. The TCR comes from a person in their late teens or twenties with COVID-19, enrolled during active disease. CDR3 protein: CASSSNNEQFF. CDR3 bases: TGCGCCAGCAGCTCTAACAATGAGCAGTTCTTC.